The 31 T cell receptor beta chains in this list originate from one sample, sequenced in a study of cytomegalovirus exposure and HLA in healthy donors. The PCR made use of 60 Vbeta and 13 Jbeta primers. Method: immunoSEQ multiplex PCR; TCRdb's copy keeps in-frame clones and lacks some. The sample has 150,000 to 250,000 clones, and its top ten clones hold 0.74%. Material: PBMCs. Receptor source: a boy younger than 18 in good health and CMV-seronegative.

The V and J genes are TRBV5-4 and TRBJ1-2, with 9 bases identical to TRBD1. The CDR3 has 15 amino acids. With V trimmed by 0 bases and J by 4 bases, 4 bases remained unmatched. Germline CDR1 is SGHNT and CDR2 is YYREEE (reference sequence). The CDR3, as DNA: TGTGCCAGCAGCTTGGGGACAGGGGCGGGCTATGGCTACACCTTC. Its translation is CASSLGTGAGYGYTF.

The chain recombines TRBV30 with TRBJ2-1, with D perhaps TRBD1 (5 bases). CDR3 size: 11 residues. The V and J ends lost 4 bases and 10 bases respectively, with 11 bases between them. Germline V gives CDR1 GTSNPN, CDR2 SVGIG (reference sequence). CDR3 in DNA: TGTGCCTGGAACTCGGACACCGAGCAGTTCTTC. This sequence encodes CAWNSDTEQFF.

The chain has TRBV5-1 and TRBJ1-6; 8 nucleotides line up with TRBD1. The length of the CDR3 is 16 residues. Germline CDR1 reads SGHRS; CDR2 reads YFSETQ. V shed 0 bases, J shed 7 bases, and the junction held 6 bases outside the gene matches. The CDR3 loop reads CASSLAGQEPNSPLHF. Written as DNA, the CDR3 is TGCGCCAGCAGCTTGGCGGGACAGGAACCCAATTCACCCCTCCACTTT. The whole variable domain, filled in from reference TRBV5-1 and TRBJ1-6, reads KAGVTQTPRYLIKTRGQQVTLSCSPISGHRSVSWYQQTPGQGLQFLFEYFSETQRNKGNFPGRFSGRQFSNSRSEMNVSTLELGDSALYLCASSLAGQEPNSPLHFGNGTRLTVT.

The chain couples TRBV27 to TRBJ2-5, with D perhaps matching TRBD2 (6 bases). Between the trimmed V and J ends, which lost 6 bases and 4 bases, there was a span of 12 bases. Germline V gives CDR1 MNHEY, CDR2 SMNVEV (reference sequence). The CDR3 extends over 13 amino acids. The chain's CDR3 is CASSRLVRETQYF. CDR3 DNA: TGTGCCAGCAGCAGACTAGTTAGAGAGACCCAGTACTTC.

Remarks on this clone: This sample includes further DNA sequences coding for the same CDR3. The chain carries TRBV29-1 and TRBJ1-5, with TRBD1 matching 10 bases. This CDR3 region has 13 residues. J gave up 4 bases and V 6 bases, and 3 bases lay outside the gene matches. Germline-derived CDR1 and CDR2 are SQVTM and ANQGSEA. The CDR3, as DNA: TGCAGCGTCGGACAGGGGGGAAATCAGCCCCAGCATTTT. It encodes CSVGQGGNQPQHF.

The chain carries TRBV10-2 and TRBJ1-5; D is undetermined. V was pared by 7 bases and J by 2 bases, with 9 bases between. The CDR3 loop spans 13 amino acids. The V gene's germline CDR1 is WSHSY and CDR2 SAAADI. The CDR3 here is CASTQMGNQPQHF. CDR3 nucleotides: TGCGCCAGCACCCAGATGGGCAATCAGCCCCAGCATTTT.

V is TRBV2 and J is TRBJ1-2, with 9 bases identical to TRBD1. Losses at the gene ends were 5 bases for V and 8 bases for J; bases not matched to a gene: 15. Germline values: CDR1 SNHLY, CDR2 FYNNEI. CDR3 length: 16 amino acids. The CDR3 coding sequence is TGTGCCAGCAGTCGGGACAGGGATGGAGTAGGAGGGGGCTACACCTTC. The encoded protein is CASSRDRDGVGGGYTF.

The chain couples TRBV2 to TRBJ1-2; D is perhaps TRBD1 (5 bases). V shed 7 bases and J shed 4 bases, with 19 bases lying between them. The CDR3 consists of 15 residues. Germline V gene lookup returns CDR1 SNHLY and CDR2 FYNNEI. CDR3 sequence: CASTGRASGSYGYTF. CDR3 nucleotides: TGTGCCAGCACGGGCAGGGCGTCTGGCTCCTATGGCTACACCTTC.

This chain links TRBV5-8 with TRBJ2-2, with D perhaps TRBD2 (6 bases). CDR3 length: 15 residues. V was trimmed by 1 base and J by 7 bases, leaving 14 bases between them. Germline V lookup: CDR1 SGHTS, CDR2 YDEGEE. The CDR3 coding sequence is TGTGCCAGCAGCTTGTACGCAGGGAGGAACGGGGAGCTGTTTTTT. This gives the protein CASSLYAGRNGELFF.

The genes are TRBV14 and TRBJ1-2; maybe TRBD1 (5 bases). Between the trimmed V and J ends, which lost 0 bases and 7 bases, there was a span of 21 bases. The CDR3 runs to 17 residues. Germline CDR1 is SGHDN and CDR2 is FVKESK. CDR3 loop: CASSQDREQGVMVGYTF. Here the CDR3 DNA reads TGTGCCAGCAGCCAAGATCGGGAGCAGGGAGTTATGGTTGGCTACACCTTC. Combining the CDR3 with reference TRBV14 and TRBJ1-2 gives the whole variable domain EAGVTQFPSHSVIEKGQTVTLRCDPISGHDNLYWYRRVMGKEIKFLLHFVKESKQDESGMPNNRFLAERTGGTYSTLKVQPAELEDSGVYFCASSQDREQGVMVGYTFGSGTRLTVV.

The chain carries TRBV5-1 and TRBJ2-7; TRBD2 is a possible D gene (6 bases). Germline CDR1 SGHRS, CDR2 YFSETQ. The V gene lost 0 bases and the J gene lost 0 bases, with 10 bases spanning the gap. The CDR3 runs to 15 residues. CDR3 protein: CASSLVAGSSYEQYF. For the CDR3, the DNA is TGCGCCAGCAGCTTGGTTGCGGGGAGCTCCTACGAGCAGTACTTC.

V and J are TRBV2 and TRBJ1-6; D unresolved. The CDR3 contains 13 residues. The germline V gene has CDR1 SNHLY and CDR2 FYNNEI. The CDR3 sequence is CGLGEGKNSPLHF. CDR3 bases: TGTGGATTGGGAGAAGGTAAAAATTCACCCCTCCACTTT.

This rearrangement joins TRBV9 to TRBJ2-1, with 9 bases matching TRBD2. Per the germline V gene, CDR1 is SGDLS and CDR2 is YYNGEE. V was pared by 1 base and J by 4 bases, with 6 bases of the junction left unmatched. The CDR3 contains 16 residues. The CDR3: CASSVYLAGKYNEQFF. Written as DNA, the CDR3 is TGTGCCAGCAGCGTATATCTAGCGGGGAAGTACAATGAGCAGTTCTTC.

Worth noting for this clone: At one boundary the junction diverges from the germline segment, which might be a read error. The chain couples TRBV6-6 to TRBJ2-4, with D unresolved. The length of the CDR3 is 13 residues. In germline, CDR1 is MNHNY, CDR2 SVGAGI (reference sequence). DNA of the CDR3: TGTGCCAGCAGTCAATTGGCCACAAACATTCAGTACTTC. Protein sequence: CASSQLATNIQYF.

The rearrangement links TRBV7-2 to TRBJ1-5, with TRBD1 matching 9 bases. The V segment lost 5 bases and the J segment 5 bases; nucleotides outside the gene matches: 4. This CDR3 region has 14 residues. Germline V gene data show CDR1 as SGHTA and CDR2 as FQGNSA. The CDR3 DNA is TGTGCCAGCAGCCCGGGGACAGGGTATCAGCCCCAGCATTTT. Protein sequence: CASSPGTGYQPQHF.

The CDR3 DNA reads TGCGCCAGCAGCGACCCAGACAGGCCAAACACTGAAGCTTTCTTT. Translating gives CASSDPDRPNTEAFF. The chain recombines TRBV5-1 with TRBJ1-1; tentatively, D is TRBD1 (6 bases). The germline V and J ends were trimmed by 4 bases and 2 bases, with 15 bases remaining between them. Germline-derived CDR1 and CDR2 are SGHRS and YFSETQ. This CDR3 has 15 amino acids.

This rearrangement joins TRBV5-4 to TRBJ2-4; possible D gene TRBD1, 6 bases. Germline V gene data show CDR1 as SGHNT and CDR2 as YYREEE (reference sequence). The CDR3 is 13 residues long. V dropped 4 bases and J dropped 6 bases, with 11 bases sitting between them. CDR3 residues: CASSRMDRNIQYF. CDR3 bases: TGTGCCAGCAGCCGAATGGACAGAAACATTCAGTACTTC.

The rearrangement uses TRBV5-4 and TRBJ2-2, with D tentatively TRBD2 (5 bases). CDR1 and CDR2 from the germline V gene are SGHNT and YYREEE (reference sequence). This CDR3 is built from 15 residues. Trimming pared 0 bases from V and 2 bases from J, leaving 8 bases between. In DNA form, the CDR3 reads TGTGCCAGCAGCTTGGCCGGGGTTAACACCGGGGAGCTGTTTTTT. This codes for CASSLAGVNTGELFF.

The chain has TRBV28 and TRBJ2-7; the match to TRBD1 covers 8 bases. The CDR3 sequence is 15 residues long. J lost 4 bases, V lost 6 bases, and 11 bases had no gene match. Per the germline V gene, CDR1 is MDHEN and CDR2 is SYDVKM. CDR3 in DNA: TGTGCCAGCAGCCGACCTGGACAGGGTACTTACGAGCAGTACTTC. As protein: CASSRPGQGTYEQYF.

The chain employs TRBV5-6 and TRBJ1-2; 10 bases match TRBD1. V lost 6 bases, J lost 4 bases, and 15 bases stayed unmatched. The germline gives CDR1 SGHDT, CDR2 YYEEEE. The CDR3 contains 17 residues. The chain's CDR3 is CASNQLRDRGESYGYTF. Here the CDR3 DNA reads TGTGCCAGCAATCAACTCCGGGACAGGGGCGAATCCTATGGCTACACCTTC.

The chain couples TRBV9 to TRBJ1-2; 8 nucleotides line up with TRBD1. Unmatched junction bases numbered 17, after V lost 3 bases and J lost 7 bases. Germline CDR1 reads SGDLS; CDR2 reads YYNGEE. The CDR3 length is 17 residues. The CDR3 region is CASSATPTNQGALGYTF. CDR3 bases: TGTGCCAGCAGCGCCACCCCTACGAACCAGGGGGCGCTTGGCTACACCTTC.

This sequence joins TRBV4-1 and TRBJ2-5; TRBD2 aligns across 7 bases. Trimming took 1 base from V and 1 from J; bases not matched to a gene: 9. CDR3 length equals 17 residues. Per germline, CDR1 MGHRA and CDR2 YSYEKL. The chain's CDR3 is CASSQGSGRATQETQYF. The CDR3 bases are TGCGCCAGCAGCCAAGGGAGTGGGAGGGCGACCCAAGAGACCCAGTACTTC.

This chain uses TRBV5-4 with TRBJ2-5, with D tentatively TRBD2 (6 bases). V was clipped by 0 bases and J by 4 bases, with 10 bases between them. This CDR3 contains 14 residues. CDR1 and CDR2 from the germline V gene are SGHNT and YYREEE (reference sequence). The CDR3 bases are TGTGCCAGCAGCTTGGGCGTGGGGGGAGAGACCCAGTACTTC. Its translation: CASSLGVGGETQYF.

The chain uses TRBV7-9 and TRBJ1-1; D call uncertain. V gave up 5 bases and J gave up 1 base, with 8 bases separating them. The germline gives CDR1 SEHNR, CDR2 FQNEAQ (reference sequence). The length of the CDR3 is 13 residues. CDR3 coding DNA: TGTGCCAGCAGCCGTAATAGGAACACTGAAGCTTTCTTT. Translated, it gives CASSRNRNTEAFF.

A word on this clone: The junction departs from germline at one end; a sequencing error may be responsible. Other DNA sequences in the sample encode the same CDR3. The gene calls are TRBV4-1 and TRBJ1-4; no firm D call. The V gene's germline CDR1 is MGHRA and CDR2 YSYEKL. This CDR3 has 16 residues. CDR3 residues: CASSQEGPPRGEKLFF. CDR3 bases: TGCGCCAGCAGCCAAGAAGGACCCCCTCGGGGAGAAAAACTGTTTTTC.

This chain joins TRBV6-1 and TRBJ1-2, with D maybe TRBD1 (6 bases). The length of the CDR3 is 13 residues. Germline loops: CDR1 MNHNS, CDR2 SASEGT. V dropped 6 bases and J dropped 10 bases, with 18 bases sitting between them. CDR3 nucleotides: TGTGCCAGCAGGGAACTCGGGACACGCGTCTACACCTTC. Encoded protein: CASRELGTRVYTF.

This chain connects TRBV5-1 to TRBJ1-2; tentative D call: TRBD1 (5 bases). This CDR3 region has 14 residues. Germline lookup yields CDR1 SGHRS and CDR2 YFSETQ. The ends were cut back, 0 bases at V and 8 bases at J, with 14 bases in the middle. CDR3 region: CASSLASGGDGYTF. The CDR3 nucleotides read TGCGCCAGCAGCTTGGCCTCTGGGGGGGACGGCTACACCTTC. Combining the CDR3 with reference TRBV5-1 and TRBJ1-2 gives the whole variable domain KAGVTQTPRYLIKTRGQQVTLSCSPISGHRSVSWYQQTPGQGLQFLFEYFSETQRNKGNFPGRFSGRQFSNSRSEMNVSTLELGDSALYLCASSLASGGDGYTFGSGTRLTVV.

The chain is built from TRBV2 and TRBJ2-6; tentative D call: TRBD1 (6 bases). Germline values: CDR1 SNHLY, CDR2 FYNNEI. CDR3 length: 15 amino acids. V was pared by 9 bases and J by 4 bases, with 16 bases between. The CDR3 is CASVGEGTGANVLTF. Here the CDR3 DNA reads TGTGCCAGTGTCGGCGAGGGGACAGGGGCCAACGTCCTGACTTTC.

The J gene is TRBJ2-7, the V gene TRBV5-1; perhaps TRBD1 as D (6 bases). V was cut by 4 bases and J by 3 bases, with 14 bases left in between. Germline V gives CDR1 SGHRS, CDR2 YFSETQ. This CDR3 has 14 residues. CDR3 amino acids: CASSPRTESYEQYF. CDR3 nucleotide sequence: TGCGCCAGCAGCCCGAGGACAGAAAGCTACGAGCAGTACTTC.

V is TRBV4-1 and J is TRBJ2-3; 7 positions agree with TRBD2. Losses at the gene ends were 1 base for V and 2 bases for J; bases not matched to a gene: 12. Germline CDR1 MGHRA, CDR2 YSYEKL. The CDR3 covers 18 residues. The DNA of the CDR3 is TGCGCCAGCAGCCAAGGGGCCTTTGGGGGGGTGAACACAGATACGCAGTATTTT. Translation gives CASSQGAFGGVNTDTQYF.

The V and J genes are TRBV19 and TRBJ2-2; 10 bases match TRBD1. CDR1 is LNHDA and CDR2 is SQIVND in the germline V gene (reference sequence). J lost 6 bases, V lost 3 bases, and 4 bases had no gene match. The CDR3 spans 15 residues. The CDR3, as DNA: TGTGCCAGTAGTATTCGACAGGGGGCGGCCGGGGAGCTGTTTTTT. It specifies CASSIRQGAAGELFF.